This T cell receptor beta chain was identified during a study of Graves' ophthalmopathy and Graves' hyperthyroidism. Amplified material comprised TCR beta CDR3 regions derived from RNA transcripts. Second-round multiplex PCR came after a first-round RT-PCR that employed HTBI primers. TCRdb called the multiplex PCR reads again in MiXCR, with one record for every CDR3 protein. The table has under 250,000 distinct CDR3 sequences, over 25% seen once. Germline-derived CDR1 and CDR2 are MNHNS and SASEGT. This CDR3 comprises 14 residues. Trimming removed 1 base at V and 7 bases at J, with 11 bases between. The sequenced sample consisted of peripheral blood. The origin of this receptor is a man aged 45-65 years with Graves' ophthalmopathy. The rearrangement joins TRBV6-1 to TRBJ1-5; D is possibly TRBD1 (6 bases). The CDR3 sequence: CASSEGGAGQPQHF. The CDR3 DNA is TGTGCCAGCAGTGAAGGGGGGGCAGGGCAGCCCCAGCATTTT.